Listed below are T cell receptor beta chains from one sample, sequenced in a study of Ad26.COV2.S vaccination and SARS-CoV-2 variants. Data came from immunoSEQ multiplex PCR; TCRdb stores just in-frame clones and leaves some out. The sample lists about 680,000 clones, roughly 90% occurring once. Material: peripheral blood, obtained in a trial of Ad26.COV2.S vaccine versus placebo. These receptors all stem from a person between 18 and 59 years old who received the Ad26.COV2.S COVID-19 vaccine or a placebo. Each CDR3 is given with its conserved first and last residue. Fields, in order: clone size, V gene, D gene, J gene, CDR3 DNA, CDR3 protein. A D gene is named only where the DNA matches it firmly. Not every row has a clone size; where given, it reads once, few, many or a size class.

clone size: .
V gene: TRBV6-6
D gene: .
J gene: TRBJ1-1
CDR3 DNA: TGTGCCAGCAGTTCTGGAATTATCGGGACTGAAGCTTTCTTT
CDR3 protein: CASSSGIIGTEAFF

clone size: .
V gene: TRBV7-9
D gene: .
J gene: TRBJ1-3
CDR3 DNA: TGTGCCAGCAGCTTGCTAGGAACGGGGGCTGGAAACACCATATATTTT
CDR3 protein: CASSLLGTGAGNTIYF

clone size: .
V gene: TRBV6-2/TRBV6-3
D gene: .
J gene: TRBJ2-7
CDR3 DNA: TGTGCCAGCAGTCCCCCAAGACATGGGACGGCAGCCTACGAGCAGTACTTC
CDR3 protein: CASSPPRHGTAAYEQYF

clone size: .
V gene: TRBV24-1
D gene: .
J gene: TRBJ2-2
CDR3 DNA: TGTGCCACCAGTGATTTGCAAGGCAGGCGGGCCGGGGAGCTGTTTTTT
CDR3 protein: CATSDLQGRRAGELFF

clone size: .
V gene: TRBV7-9
D gene: TRBD2
J gene: TRBJ2-7
CDR3 DNA: TGTGCCAGCAGCCCAACCGTATGGGGGGGCGAGCAGTACTTC
CDR3 protein: CASSPTVWGGEQYF

clone size: .
V gene: TRBV3-1/TRBV3-2
D gene: .
J gene: TRBJ1-4
CDR3 DNA: TGTGCCAGCAGCCAAGATCGCGCCAGGGTGGAAAAACTGTTTTTT
CDR3 protein: CASSQDRARVEKLFF

clone size: .
V gene: TRBV19
D gene: TRBD1
J gene: TRBJ1-4
CDR3 DNA: TGTGCCAGCCGGCAGGGGGGGCGGGATGAAAAACTGTTTTTT
CDR3 protein: CASRQGGRDEKLFF

clone size: .
V gene: TRBV6-5
D gene: .
J gene: TRBJ1-2
CDR3 DNA: TGTGCCAGCAGTTACTCGATCGGGGGGACGAATGGCTACACCTTC
CDR3 protein: CASSYSIGGTNGYTF

clone size: .
V gene: TRBV7-2
D gene: .
J gene: TRBJ1-1
CDR3 DNA: TGTGCCAGCAGCTTAGGTCAGAGAGCTGAAGCTTTCTTT
CDR3 protein: CASSLGQRAEAFF

clone size: once
V gene: TRBV27
D gene: TRBD1
J gene: TRBJ1-1
CDR3 DNA: TGTGCCAGCACCCCATCGGTGGGTTACAGGGGCACTGAAGCTTTCTTT
CDR3 protein: CASTPSVGYRGTEAFF

clone size: .
V gene: TRBV12-5
D gene: .
J gene: TRBJ1-1
CDR3 DNA: TGTGCTAGTGGGATTCAAACGAACACTGAAGCTTTCTTT
CDR3 protein: CASGIQTNTEAFF

clone size: .
V gene: TRBV18
D gene: .
J gene: TRBJ2-3
CDR3 DNA: TGTGCCAGCTTACCCCTGGGGGTAGCTGAAGATACGCAGTATTTT
CDR3 protein: CASLPLGVAEDTQYF

clone size: .
V gene: TRBV21-1
D gene: .
J gene: TRBJ2-5
CDR3 DNA: TGTGCCAGCAGGGCGGGGGGTGGAGAGACCCAGTACTTC
CDR3 protein: CASRAGGGETQYF

clone size: .
V gene: TRBV12-1
D gene: .
J gene: TRBJ2-5
CDR3 DNA: TGTGCCAGCAGCTTTTCCCGCTACTTC
CDR3 protein: CASSFSRYF

clone size: .
V gene: TRBV5-1
D gene: TRBD1
J gene: TRBJ2-7
CDR3 DNA: TGCGCCAGCAGCTTGGCCGGGGCGGGGACAGGGCTTGGCGAGCAGTACTTC
CDR3 protein: CASSLAGAGTGLGEQYF

clone size: .
V gene: TRBV10-3
D gene: .
J gene: TRBJ1-2
CDR3 DNA: TGTGCCACCCAGACAGTTAACTATGGCTACACCTTC
CDR3 protein: CATQTVNYGYTF

clone size: .
V gene: TRBV30
D gene: .
J gene: TRBJ1-6
CDR3 DNA: TGTGCCTGGGGCCTCGGCAGCGATTCACCCCTCCACTTT
CDR3 protein: CAWGLGSDSPLHF

clone size: .
V gene: TRBV10-3
D gene: .
J gene: TRBJ1-3
CDR3 DNA: TGTGCCATCACAGAGCAGCATGTCTCTGGAAACACCATATATTTT
CDR3 protein: CAITEQHVSGNTIYF

clone size: .
V gene: TRBV7-2
D gene: .
J gene: TRBJ1-2
CDR3 DNA: TGTGCCAGCAGCTTAGTGTGGGCCTCCGGCTATGGCTACACCTTC
CDR3 protein: CASSLVWASGYGYTF

clone size: .
V gene: TRBV12-3/TRBV12-4
D gene: .
J gene: TRBJ1-1
CDR3 DNA: TGTGCCAGCAGGACAGGTAGAAACACTGAAGCTTTCTTT
CDR3 protein: CASRTGRNTEAFF

clone size: .
V gene: TRBV2
D gene: .
J gene: TRBJ1-2
CDR3 DNA: TGTGCCAGCAGAGAGTATGGCTACACCTTC
CDR3 protein: CASREYGYTF

clone size: once
V gene: TRBV5-8
D gene: TRBD2
J gene: TRBJ2-5
CDR3 DNA: TGTGCCAGCAGCGAGGGACTAGCGGGGTTCCAAGAGACCCAGTACTTC
CDR3 protein: CASSEGLAGFQETQYF

clone size: .
V gene: TRBV18
D gene: TRBD1
J gene: TRBJ1-4
CDR3 DNA: TGTGCCAGCTCACCAGAGAGCACAGGGGGAGGTGAAAAACTGTTTTTT
CDR3 protein: CASSPESTGGGEKLFF

clone size: .
V gene: TRBV16
D gene: .
J gene: TRBJ1-1
CDR3 DNA: TGTGCCAGCAGCCAATCAATGGGATTGAACACTGAAGCTTTCTTT
CDR3 protein: CASSQSMGLNTEAFF

clone size: .
V gene: TRBV6-6
D gene: .
J gene: TRBJ2-1
CDR3 DNA: TGTGCCAGCAGTCCCAGCGGTAGGGTCAATGAGCAGTTCTTC
CDR3 protein: CASSPSGRVNEQFF

clone size: .
V gene: TRBV30
D gene: .
J gene: TRBJ1-6
CDR3 DNA: TGTGCCTGGAGTGAATCCAGATTCAATTCACCCCTCCACTTT
CDR3 protein: CAWSESRFNSPLHF

clone size: .
V gene: TRBV7-3
D gene: .
J gene: TRBJ2-2
CDR3 DNA: TGTGCCAGCAGCAAAACTGGACAGAACACCGGGGAGCTGTTTTTT
CDR3 protein: CASSKTGQNTGELFF

clone size: .
V gene: TRBV5-1
D gene: .
J gene: TRBJ2-2
CDR3 DNA: TGCGCCAGCAGCTTCAACGGGAGGAACACCGGGGAGCTGTTTTTT
CDR3 protein: CASSFNGRNTGELFF

clone size: .
V gene: TRBV18
D gene: .
J gene: TRBJ1-2
CDR3 DNA: TGTGCCAGCTCACCACCGCGCTTGGGCAGTTCTAACTATGGCTACACCTTC
CDR3 protein: CASSPPRLGSSNYGYTF

clone size: .
V gene: TRBV13
D gene: TRBD1
J gene: TRBJ2-1
CDR3 DNA: TGTGCCAGCAGCTTAGGCGGACAGGGGATTACCAATGAGCAGTTCTTC
CDR3 protein: CASSLGGQGITNEQFF

clone size: .
V gene: TRBV19
D gene: .
J gene: TRBJ2-3
CDR3 DNA: TGTGCCAGTAGTATAGGACCCGCAGGGGAGAGCCGGCAGTATTTT
CDR3 protein: CASSIGPAGESRQYF

clone size: once
V gene: TRBV10-3
D gene: .
J gene: TRBJ2-1
CDR3 DNA: TGTGCCATCAGCACTAGTGGGGGCAATGAGCAGTTCTTC
CDR3 protein: CAISTSGGNEQFF

clone size: .
V gene: TRBV30
D gene: TRBD2
J gene: TRBJ2-3
CDR3 DNA: TGTGCCTGGAGGCTAGCGGGCACAGATACGCAGTATTTT
CDR3 protein: CAWRLAGTDTQYF

clone size: .
V gene: TRBV6-5
D gene: .
J gene: TRBJ1-2
CDR3 DNA: TGTGCCAGCAGGAACTTAAACTATGGCTACACCTTC
CDR3 protein: CASRNLNYGYTF

clone size: .
V gene: TRBV10-3
D gene: .
J gene: TRBJ2-1
CDR3 DNA: TGTGCCATCAGTGAGGGGGAGTCCTACAATGAGCAGTTCTTC
CDR3 protein: CAISEGESYNEQFF

clone size: .
V gene: TRBV9
D gene: .
J gene: TRBJ2-1
CDR3 DNA: TGTGCCAGCAGCGTAGGCTCCAGCTCCTACAATGAGCAGTTCTTC
CDR3 protein: CASSVGSSSYNEQFF

clone size: once
V gene: TRBV19
D gene: TRBD1
J gene: TRBJ2-1
CDR3 DNA: TGTGCCAGTAGAGACAGGGGAAGCAATGAGCAGTTCTTC
CDR3 protein: CASRDRGSNEQFF

clone size: .
V gene: TRBV27
D gene: TRBD1
J gene: TRBJ1-4
CDR3 DNA: TGTGCCAGCAGGGGACAGGGGGCGCGAGCTAATGAAAAACTGTTTTTT
CDR3 protein: CASRGQGARANEKLFF